Listed below are T cell receptor beta chains from one sample, sequenced in a study of T cell repertoires in cytomegalovirus infection. TCRdb re-called the reads with MiXCR, one entry per CDR3 protein. This table holds around 770,000 distinct CDR3 sequences, 29% found once. No antigen has been assigned to these receptors. This specimen consisted of cultured CD8+ T cells from PBMCs, obtained from culture after CMV antigen stimulation. The receptor set was obtained from a human donor in good health (CMV status not recorded). Some clones in this sample may be carry-over from other donors' samples. Each CDR3 is given with its conserved first and last residue. D genes are given only for firm matches. Clone sizes are given selectively: once, few, many, or a class where the clone is expanded.

D gene,J gene,clone size,V gene,CDR3 DNA,CDR3 protein
.,TRBJ2-7,.,TRBV12-3/TRBV12-4,TGTGCCAGCAGTTTATGGGGGTTTGGTGACGAGCAGTACTTC,CASSLWGFGDEQYF
.,TRBJ2-1,.,TRBV6-2/TRBV6-3,TGTGCCAGCAGTGGCGGACAGCACAATGAGCAGTTCTTC,CASSGGQHNEQFF
TRBD2,TRBJ2-1,.,TRBV12-3/TRBV12-4,TGTGCCAGCAGTCCTGGACTAGCGGAACTCTCCTACAATGAGCAGTTCTTC,CASSPGLAELSYNEQFF
.,TRBJ2-1,few,TRBV7-9,TGTGCCAGCAGCTCCCATGCAGATGAGCAGTTCTTC,CASSSHADEQFF
TRBD1,TRBJ1-1,few,TRBV9,TGTGCCAGCAGCGCCCGGACAGGGCAGGGCACTGAAGCTTTCTTT,CASSARTGQGTEAFF
.,TRBJ1-4,few,TRBV20-1,TGCAGTGCTAGACTCCCAGGGCAAGGTGAAAAACTGTTTTTT,CSARLPGQGEKLFF
.,TRBJ2-1,few,TRBV5-1,TGCGCCAGCAGCTCCCTGACAGGACCTTACAATGAGCAGTTCTTC,CASSSLTGPYNEQFF
.,TRBJ2-3,many,TRBV4-1,TGCGCCAGCAGCCAACAAGGGACTTTAGGTACGCAGTATTTT,CASSQQGTLGTQYF
.,TRBJ2-3,.,TRBV9,TGTGCCAGCAGCGTAGCGGGGACGAGCACAGATACGCAGTATTTT,CASSVAGTSTDTQYF
.,TRBJ2-1,.,TRBV9,TGTGCCAGCAGCGTAGGGAGGGGGGAAACCTACAATGAGCAGTTCTTC,CASSVGRGETYNEQFF
.,TRBJ1-5,many,TRBV7-2,TGTGCCAGCAGCCCCGAGGGAAGCAGCAATCAGCCCCAGCATTTT,CASSPEGSSNQPQHF
TRBD1,TRBJ1-2,.,TRBV9,TGTGCCAGCAGCGCCCCGGGACAGATAGGCTCCTATGGCTACACCTTC,CASSAPGQIGSYGYTF
TRBD2,TRBJ2-3,.,TRBV27,TGTGCCAGCAGTCGCATTGGGCGGGGGGATACAGATACGCAGTATTTT,CASSRIGRGDTDTQYF
TRBD1,TRBJ2-1,few,TRBV4-1,TGCGCCAGCAGTCTTCCGGGGACAGGGAAAAATGAGCAGTTCTTC,CASSLPGTGKNEQFF
.,TRBJ1-2,.,TRBV2,TGTGCCAGCAGTGTAGTTCAGAAGGTTGACTATGGCTACACCTTC,CASSVVQKVDYGYTF
.,TRBJ2-2,.,TRBV11-1,TGTGCCAGCAGCTTAGCAGGGAAATTCGGGGAGCTGTTTTTT,CASSLAGKFGELFF
TRBD2,TRBJ2-7,.,TRBV4-2,TGTGCCAGCAGCCAAGTTCCAGGACTAGCGGCCTACGAGCAGTACTTC,CASSQVPGLAAYEQYF
.,TRBJ2-7,.,TRBV4-1,TGCGCCTCGGGCACACCTAGTTCCTACGAGCAGTACTTC,CASGTPSSYEQYF
.,TRBJ2-1,few,TRBV28,TGTGCCAGCAGTTTTATCGATGAGCAGTTCTTC,CASSFIDEQFF
.,TRBJ2-2,.,TRBV6-1,TGTGCCAGCAGTGAAACCCACCTTGTGGACACCGGGGAGCTGTTTTTT,CASSETHLVDTGELFF
TRBD1,TRBJ1-2,few,TRBV7-9,TGTGCCAGCGTACCTGGACAGGGGGCGTATGGCTACACCTTC,CASVPGQGAYGYTF
.,TRBJ2-3,.,TRBV10-1,TGCGCCAGCAGTGAAGAACTGCCTGAATCAGATACGCAGTATTTT,CASSEELPESDTQYF
.,TRBJ2-3,many,TRBV6-1,TGTGCCAGCAGTGAAAGGAAAGGGGCAGTCACAGATACGCAGTATTTT,CASSERKGAVTDTQYF
.,TRBJ1-1,many,TRBV7-9,TGTGCCAGCAGCTTCCAAGAGAGGCTATATGCGAACACTGAAGCTTTCTTT,CASSFQERLYANTEAFF
.,TRBJ2-5,few,TRBV4-2,TGTGCCAGCAGCCAAGATCGGTGGGGTCGAGAGACCCAGTACTTC,CASSQDRWGRETQYF
.,TRBJ2-7,.,TRBV19,TGTGCCAGTAGTGGGGAAGGGATTGGACCCTACGAGCAGTACTTC,CASSGEGIGPYEQYF
.,TRBJ2-7,few,TRBV5-5,TGTGCCAGCAGCTTTTCGGAAGGACTGTTCTACGAGCAGTACTTC,CASSFSEGLFYEQYF
.,TRBJ1-1,.,TRBV27,TGTGCCAGCAGTTTCGGAGGGACCACTGAAGCTTTCTTT,CASSFGGTTEAFF
.,TRBJ2-4,few,TRBV12-5,TGTGCTAGTGGTTTCACCACAACAGGTCTAGCCAAAAACATTCAGTACTTC,CASGFTTTGLAKNIQYF
.,TRBJ1-1,few,TRBV6-5,TGTGCCAGCAGTTACGGGGGCGACACTGAAGCTTTCTTT,CASSYGGDTEAFF
.,TRBJ2-1,.,TRBV15,TGTGCCACCAGCAGAGAGGGGTTTGAGAACAATAAGCAGTTCTTC,CATSREGFENNKQFF
.,TRBJ2-7,.,TRBV5-1,TGCGCCAGCAGTACAGGCGTAATCTACGAGCAGTACTTC,CASSTGVIYEQYF
.,TRBJ1-2,.,TRBV7-9,TGTGCCAGCAGCTTAGCGGCCGACTTACTGCGAACAGAGTTCTATGGCTACACCTTC,CASSLAADLLRTEFYGYTF
TRBD1,TRBJ2-7,few,TRBV6-2/TRBV6-3,TGTGCCAGCAGTTTAGGGACAGCCAGCTCCTACGAGCAGTACTTC,CASSLGTASSYEQYF
TRBD1,TRBJ1-5,.,TRBV3-1,TGTGCCAGCAGCCAATCCCGGGACAGGGGAAGTCAGCCCCAGCATTTT,CASSQSRDRGSQPQHF
.,TRBJ1-1,few,TRBV4-1,TGCGCCAGCAGCCAAGCACCCGGGGCAACTGAAGCTTTCTTT,CASSQAPGATEAFF
.,TRBJ2-2,.,TRBV27,TGTGCCAGCAGTTCAGTTAACGTCTGGGGTGGCGGGGAGCTGTTTTTT,CASSSVNVWGGGELFF
.,TRBJ2-1,few,TRBV6-4,TGTGCCAGCAGACTCAAGGGGACCTACAATGAGCAGTTCTTC,CASRLKGTYNEQFF
.,TRBJ1-2,.,TRBV19,TGTGCCAGTAGTCCGTCTCGAGCACAGCTGTTCCCGTTTTGCTACACCTTC,CASSPSRAQLFPFCYTF
.,TRBJ2-7,few,TRBV27,TGTGCCAGCAGTTTATCCCCCCGAGGGACCTCCTACGAGCAGTACTTC,CASSLSPRGTSYEQYF
TRBD2,TRBJ2-1,few,TRBV6-2/TRBV6-3,TGTGCCAGCAGTCTAGCGGGGGGGCATCCTGAGCAGTTCTTC,CASSLAGGHPEQFF
TRBD2,TRBJ2-3,few,TRBV7-3,TGTGCCAGCAGCTTAAGGGGACTAGCTCGGACGACAGATACGCAGTATTTT,CASSLRGLARTTDTQYF
.,TRBJ2-7,.,TRBV6-6,TGTGCCAGCAGCCCCAATCGGGACGGATCCTACGAGCAGTACTTC,CASSPNRDGSYEQYF
.,TRBJ2-1,.,TRBV10-3,TGTGCCATCAGTGAACTAGTGGGGGGCAATGAGCAGTTCTTC,CAISELVGGNEQFF
TRBD1,TRBJ1-1,few,TRBV12-3/TRBV12-4,TGTGCCAGCAGTTGGGGACAGGGAACTGAAGCTTTCTTT,CASSWGQGTEAFF
TRBD1,TRBJ1-2,many,TRBV7-2,TGTGCCAGCAGCCCGAACCAGGGGGCAGCTAACTATGGCTACACCTTC,CASSPNQGAANYGYTF
.,TRBJ1-3,few,TRBV7-6,TGTGCCAGCACCTCGCCGTCCGCTGGAAACACCATATATTTT,CASTSPSAGNTIYF
.,TRBJ1-6,once,TRBV2,TGTGCCAGCAGTGAAGTGGGCAGGGGAAATTCACCCCTCCACTTT,CASSEVGRGNSPLHF
TRBD2,TRBJ2-2,many,TRBV7-6,TGTGCCAGCAGTTTGCTTGGGACTAGCGGGGGGGCCAGTCGCACCGGGGAGCTGTTTTTT,CASSLLGTSGGASRTGELFF
TRBD2,TRBJ2-1,few,TRBV7-2,TGTGCCAGCAGCTACCGACTAGCGGGGGGGCAGTACAATGAGCAGTTCTTC,CASSYRLAGGQYNEQFF
.,TRBJ1-6,few,TRBV4-1,TGCGCCAGCAGCCGGGGGTTAGGGGACTATAATTCACCCCTCCACTTT,CASSRGLGDYNSPLHF
TRBD1,TRBJ2-1,.,TRBV6-5,TGTGCCAGCAGTCCTCCGGACAGGGGCTACAATGAGCAGTTCTTC,CASSPPDRGYNEQFF
.,TRBJ2-7,.,TRBV27,TGTGCCAGCACAGGCCCCCCCCTCTACGAGCAGTACTTC,CASTGPPLYEQYF
.,TRBJ2-7,few,TRBV7-4,TGTGCCAGCAGCTTTGGGTCAACTTACGAGCAGTACTTC,CASSFGSTYEQYF
.,TRBJ2-1,.,TRBV29-1,TGCAGCGTTGATCCAGACCTCAAGTTCTTC,CSVDPDLKFF
.,TRBJ1-5,few,TRBV19,TGTGCCAGTAGGAGCGACGGGGTTGGGCAGCCCCAGCATTTT,CASRSDGVGQPQHF
.,TRBJ2-1,few,TRBV3-1,TGTGCCAGCAGCCAAGATACATACAATGAGCAGTTCTTC,CASSQDTYNEQFF
TRBD1,TRBJ2-1,.,TRBV27,TGTGCCAGCAGACTCGGACAGGCTTTAAGGAATGAGCAGTTCTTC,CASRLGQALRNEQFF
.,TRBJ2-2,.,TRBV7-8,TGTGCCAGCAGCTCCACTCGGGGGCCGAATCCACCCGGGGAGCTGTTTTTT,CASSSTRGPNPPGELFF